This TCR beta chain was identified in a study of technical replicates of blood from a handful of donors. The method was immunoSEQ multiplex PCR; TCRdb's version includes in-frame clones alone and lacks a portion of them. The sample gives around 80,000 clones, roughly nine tenths of which show up once; around 0.42% is in the top ten. Germline lookup yields CDR1 MNHEY and CDR2 SMNVEV (reference sequence). This CDR3 has 14 amino acids. V lost 8 bases to trimming and J lost 0 bases; unmatched junction nucleotides: 2. The receptor was isolated from a human donor in good health. The source material was T cells isolated from PBMCs. This chain links TRBV27 with TRBJ2-3, with 10 bases lining up with TRBD2. CDR3: CASRGLASTDTQYF. For the CDR3, the DNA is TGTGCCAGCCGGGGACTAGCGAGCACAGATACGCAGTATTTT.